The source of this T cell receptor (beta chain) is a study of human T cells and chemical hapten exposure. Individual cDNA molecules received unique molecular identifiers in the library. A single record per CDR3 protein comes from TCRdb applying MiXCR to the RACE reads. Here the sample spans approximately 52,000 distinct CDR3 sequences, about 11% being singletons. This clonotype was recorded a few times. The CDR3 has 15 residues. Germline V gene data show CDR1 as MNHNY and CDR2 as SVGAGI (reference sequence). The V segment lost 8 bases and the J segment 6 bases; nucleotides outside the gene matches: 8. Time point of the sample: patch test 1, 2 weeks after DPC sensitization. The treatment was: therapeutic diphenylcyclopropenone sensitization with weekly scalp DPC. Someone pulled total RNA out of unfractionated whole blood.

The sample in question was whole blood, obtained in connection with sensitization to the hapten diphenylcyclopropenone (DPC). This rearrangement joins TRBV6-6 to TRBJ2-1, with 12 bases aligning to TRBD1. The TCR was taken from a woman aged 40 to 50 with alopecia areata. Some clones in this sample may be carry-over from other donors' samples. The CDR3 sequence is CASGMGQGASNEQFF. CDR3 bases: TGTGCCAGCGGGATGGGACAGGGGGCAAGCAATGAGCAGTTCTTC.